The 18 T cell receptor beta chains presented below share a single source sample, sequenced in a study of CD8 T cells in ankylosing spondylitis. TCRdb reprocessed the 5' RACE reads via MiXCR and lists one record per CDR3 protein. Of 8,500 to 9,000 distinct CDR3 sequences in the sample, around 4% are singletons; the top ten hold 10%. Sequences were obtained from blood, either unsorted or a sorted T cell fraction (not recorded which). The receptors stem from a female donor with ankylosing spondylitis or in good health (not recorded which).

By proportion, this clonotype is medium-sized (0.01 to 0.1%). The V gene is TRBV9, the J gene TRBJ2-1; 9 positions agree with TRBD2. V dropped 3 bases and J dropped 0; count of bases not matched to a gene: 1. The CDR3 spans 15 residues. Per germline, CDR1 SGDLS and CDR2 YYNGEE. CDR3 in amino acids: CASSDSGSSYNEQFF. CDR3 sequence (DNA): TGTGCCAGCAGCGATAGCGGGAGCTCCTACAATGAGCAGTTCTTC.

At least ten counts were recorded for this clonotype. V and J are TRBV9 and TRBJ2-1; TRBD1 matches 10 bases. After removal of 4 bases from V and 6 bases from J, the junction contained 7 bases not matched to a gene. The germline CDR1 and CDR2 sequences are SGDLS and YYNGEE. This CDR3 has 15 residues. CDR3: CASSRDRGTFNEQFF. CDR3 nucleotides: TGTGCCAGCAGCCGGGACAGGGGAACGTTCAATGAGCAGTTCTTC.

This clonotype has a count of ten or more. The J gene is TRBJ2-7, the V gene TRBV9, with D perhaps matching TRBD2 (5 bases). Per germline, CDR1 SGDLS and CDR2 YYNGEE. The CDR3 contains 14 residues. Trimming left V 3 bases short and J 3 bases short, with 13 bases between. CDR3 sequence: CASSAGGVDYEQYF. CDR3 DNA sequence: TGTGCCAGCAGCGCAGGAGGAGTAGACTACGAGCAGTACTTC.

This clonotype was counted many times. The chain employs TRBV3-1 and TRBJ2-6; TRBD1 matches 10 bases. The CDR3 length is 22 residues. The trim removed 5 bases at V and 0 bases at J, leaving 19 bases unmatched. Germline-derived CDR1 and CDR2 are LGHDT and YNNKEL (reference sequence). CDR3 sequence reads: CASSAPTSSRDRGHSGANVLTF. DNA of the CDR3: TGTGCCAGCAGCGCACCGACTAGTAGCAGGGACAGGGGCCACTCTGGGGCCAACGTCCTGACTTTC.

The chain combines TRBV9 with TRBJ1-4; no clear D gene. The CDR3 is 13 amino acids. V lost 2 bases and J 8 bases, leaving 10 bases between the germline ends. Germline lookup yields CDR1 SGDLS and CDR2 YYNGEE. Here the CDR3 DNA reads TGTGCCAGCAGCGTGGGCCTTGGGGAAAAACTGTTTTTT. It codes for CASSVGLGEKLFF.

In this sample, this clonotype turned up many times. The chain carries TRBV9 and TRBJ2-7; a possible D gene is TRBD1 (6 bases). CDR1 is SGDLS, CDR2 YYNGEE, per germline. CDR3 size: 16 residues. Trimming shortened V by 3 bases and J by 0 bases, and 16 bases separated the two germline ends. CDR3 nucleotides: TGTGCCAGCAGCGCCAACGACAGGCCGTACTCCTACGAGCAGTACTTC. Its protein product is CASSANDRPYSYEQYF.

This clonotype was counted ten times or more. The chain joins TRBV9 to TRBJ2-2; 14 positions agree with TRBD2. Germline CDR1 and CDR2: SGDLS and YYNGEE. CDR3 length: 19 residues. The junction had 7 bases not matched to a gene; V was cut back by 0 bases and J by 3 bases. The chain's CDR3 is CASSVGGLAGAPYTGELFF. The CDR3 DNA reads TGTGCCAGCAGCGTAGGGGGACTAGCGGGGGCCCCTTACACCGGGGAGCTGTTTTTT.

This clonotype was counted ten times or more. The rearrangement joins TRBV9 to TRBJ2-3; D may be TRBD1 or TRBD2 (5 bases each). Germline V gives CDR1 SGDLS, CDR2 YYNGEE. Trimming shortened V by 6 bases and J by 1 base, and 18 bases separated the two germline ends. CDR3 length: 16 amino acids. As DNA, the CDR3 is TGTGCCAGCACCCCCACGGGACGACCTGGCACAGATACGCAGTATTTT. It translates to CASTPTGRPGTDTQYF.

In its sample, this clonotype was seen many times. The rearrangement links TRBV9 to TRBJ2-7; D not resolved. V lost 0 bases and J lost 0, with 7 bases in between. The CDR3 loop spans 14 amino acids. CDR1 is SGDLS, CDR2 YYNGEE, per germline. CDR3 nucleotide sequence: TGTGCCAGCAGCGTAGATATTCTCTCCTACGAGCAGTACTTC. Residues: CASSVDILSYEQYF.

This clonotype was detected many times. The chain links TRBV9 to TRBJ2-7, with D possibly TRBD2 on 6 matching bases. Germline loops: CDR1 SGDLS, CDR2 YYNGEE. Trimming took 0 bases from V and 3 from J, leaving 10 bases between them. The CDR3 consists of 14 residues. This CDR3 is CASSVAYGGYEQYF. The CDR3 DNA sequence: TGTGCCAGCAGCGTAGCTTACGGGGGCTACGAGCAGTACTTC. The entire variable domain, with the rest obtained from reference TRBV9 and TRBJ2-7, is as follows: DSGVTQTPKHLITATGQRVTLRCSPRSGDLSVYWYQQSLDQGLQFLIQYYNGEERAKGNILERFSAQQFPDLHSELNLSSLELGDSALYFCASSVAYGGYEQYFGPGTRLTVT.

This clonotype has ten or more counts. CDR3 residues: CASSKWDRQILYGYTF. The CDR3 DNA is TGTGCCAGCAGCAAATGGGACAGACAGATCCTCTATGGCTACACCTTC. The V gene is TRBV9, the J gene TRBJ1-2, with TRBD1 matching 7 bases. With 4 bases clipped from V and 4 bases from J, the junction kept 13 bases outside the gene matches. Germline values: CDR1 SGDLS, CDR2 YYNGEE. The CDR3 extends over 16 amino acids.

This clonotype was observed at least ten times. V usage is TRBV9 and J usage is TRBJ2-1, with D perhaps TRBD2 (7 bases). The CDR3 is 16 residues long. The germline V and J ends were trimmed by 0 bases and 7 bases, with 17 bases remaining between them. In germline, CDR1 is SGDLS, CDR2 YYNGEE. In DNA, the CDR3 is TGTGCCAGCAGCGTAGCTAGGGGGGGGGCCGCTAATGAGCAGTTCTTC. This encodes CASSVARGGAANEQFF.

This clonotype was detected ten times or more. CDR3 region: CASSPPAGRLTF. The CDR3 DNA reads as TGTGCCAGCAGCCCCCCAGCGGGGAGGCTCACCTTC. This rearrangement joins TRBV9 to TRBJ1-2; D gene ambiguous. The CDR3 has 12 amino acids. Germline V CDR1 and CDR2: SGDLS, YYNGEE. V was pared by 4 bases and J by 13 bases, with 17 bases between.

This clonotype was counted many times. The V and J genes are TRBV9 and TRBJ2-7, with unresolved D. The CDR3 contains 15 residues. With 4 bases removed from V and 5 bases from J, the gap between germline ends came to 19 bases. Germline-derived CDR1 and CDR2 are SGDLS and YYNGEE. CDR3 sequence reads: CASSPSYSRGDEQYF. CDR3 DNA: TGTGCCAGCAGCCCCTCCTATTCCCGTGGCGACGAGCAGTACTTC.

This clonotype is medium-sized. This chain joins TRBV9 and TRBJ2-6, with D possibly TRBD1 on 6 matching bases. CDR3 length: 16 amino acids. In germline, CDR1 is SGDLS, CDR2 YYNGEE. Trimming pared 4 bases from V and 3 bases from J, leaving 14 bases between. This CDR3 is CASSPSQGFGANVLTF. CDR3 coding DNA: TGTGCCAGCAGCCCTTCCCAGGGGTTTGGGGCCAACGTCCTGACTTTC. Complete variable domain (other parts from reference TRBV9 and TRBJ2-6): DSGVTQTPKHLITATGQRVTLRCSPRSGDLSVYWYQQSLDQGLQFLIQYYNGEERAKGNILERFSAQQFPDLHSELNLSSLELGDSALYFCASSPSQGFGANVLTFGAGSRLTVL.

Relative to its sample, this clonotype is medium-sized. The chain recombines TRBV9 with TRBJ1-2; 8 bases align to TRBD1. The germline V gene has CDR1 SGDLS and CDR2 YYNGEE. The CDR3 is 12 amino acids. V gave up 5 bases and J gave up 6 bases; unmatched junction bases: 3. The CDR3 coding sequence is TGTGCCAGCAGTGGGACAGGCGATGGCTACACCTTC. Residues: CASSGTGDGYTF.

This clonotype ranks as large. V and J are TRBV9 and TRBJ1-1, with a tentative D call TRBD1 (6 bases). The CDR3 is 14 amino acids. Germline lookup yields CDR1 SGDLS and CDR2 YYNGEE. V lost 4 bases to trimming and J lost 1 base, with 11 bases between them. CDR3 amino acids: CASSPGVANTEAFF. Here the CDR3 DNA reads TGTGCCAGCAGCCCAGGGGTTGCGAACACTGAAGCTTTCTTT.

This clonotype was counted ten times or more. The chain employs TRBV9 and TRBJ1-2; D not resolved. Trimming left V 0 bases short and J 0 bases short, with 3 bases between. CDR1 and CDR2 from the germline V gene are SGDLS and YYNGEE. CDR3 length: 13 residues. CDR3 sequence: CASSVVPNYGYTF. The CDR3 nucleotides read TGTGCCAGCAGCGTAGTTCCTAACTATGGCTACACCTTC.